The TCR beta chain under discussion was sequenced for a study of blood T cell repertoires in COVID-19 (TCRdb year 2020). Broadly, across the study: Collaborator samples came from the United States, Italy and Spain and covered acute and convalescent phases of COVID-19. The material from the prospective study consisted of cDNA or gDNA derived from T cells, B-cell-depleted T cells, or PBMCs. Deeply sampled blood TCRbeta repertoires from subjects exposed to, actively infected with, or recovered from COVID-19 were included in the dataset. The repertoires were released in a freely available public database intended as a resource for research on the immune response to SARS-CoV-2. The samples were drawn from two sources: the first 160 participants of the ongoing ImmuneRACE study, and fewer than 1,500 subjects contributed by 6 global collaborators. A de-identified subject ID, COVID-19 status, age in years and sex were almost always included in the sample metadata. Where HLA class I and class II types were available, the types were taken from metadata supplied by the sample provider, not from assay-based typing.

TCRbeta CDR3 regions were amplified from genomic DNA by means of the immunoSEQ Assay, a bias-controlled multiplex PCR. Processing in the source paper ran as follows. Nucleated cell counts per sample were estimated from amplification of reference gene primers within the assay. To quantify the absolute abundance of each unique TCRbeta CDR3 rearrangement, sequence reads were collapsed and filtered. For each sample, productive Simpson clonality was calculated as the square root of Simpson's diversity index over productive rearrangements. The table comes from immuneACCESS by way of TCRdb, which keeps in-frame sequences with V and J called. Part of the clones is missing from these tables; in studies checked, under half for an unresolved V gene and the rest for unknown reasons. V and J calls and clone size are as listed in that table; D and trimming were resolved from the DNA. The sample data list 150,000 to 200,000 clones, and about 90% of these were observed just once. Of the sample, 20% to 25% is held by the ten largest clones.

Each collaborating institution followed its own protocols to collect whole blood in K2EDTA tubes. For TCRbeta analysis, collaborators shipped samples in one of three forms: frozen whole blood, isolated PBMCs, or DNA extracted from either of those sample types. On this clone: Its antigen remains unidentified. Within one base of it there is no much larger clone, and no base qualities were kept.

From the germline V gene (reference sequence), CDR1 is LNHNV and CDR2 is YYDKDF. The junction shows trimming of 4 bases on V and 7 bases on J, and the gene matches do not reach 7 bases of it. The CDR3 holds 13 amino acids from the cysteine to the phenylalanine. Kept here is only the CDR3 DNA, which spans 39 bases and is read in frame from base 1. Results and caveats for the whole study, not just this receptor: The quantity of clinical and demographic metadata differed by source and by participant and was supplied without curation.

Input material: peripheral blood. The source of this sequence is a man between 60 and 70 years old with active or convalescent COVID-19. In this chain, TRBV15 is recombined with TRBJ2-7; TRBD2 lines up with 7 middle nucleotides. The CDR3 sequence is CATSTGGGEEQYF. The nucleotide sequence is given as TGTGCCACCAGCACCGGCGGGGGTGAGGAGCAGTACTTC.